Shown below are 19 T cell receptor beta chains from a single sample sequenced in a study of T-cell memory formation after mild COVID-19 (dated by TCRdb to the early 2020s). The library came from 5' RACE. The sequencer was an Illumina NovaSeq 6000. TCRdb reanalyzed the raw reads on its own, using fastp at Q25 for trimming and MiXCR for clone calling, and kept in-frame beta chains. Rows with one shared CDR3 protein collapse into an entry with the most common genes and DNA. This sample has fewer than 250,000 distinct CDR3 sequences in its table, and more than 9% of those were observed once. Approximately 3% of the sample rests with the top ten. The material sequenced was PBMCs or a T cell subset sorted from them (not recorded which). The source is a man aged 18 to 30 who had mild COVID-19 (a few samples of this study predate the infection). The sample titles of this study are shuffled in the database, so cell type and time point are left out; the donor was told from shared clones.

This chain links TRBV7-2 with TRBJ2-1, with D maybe TRBD2 (5 bases). There are 13 residues in the CDR3. With 5 bases removed from V and 5 bases from J, the gap between germline ends came to 10 bases. Germline-derived CDR1 and CDR2 are SGHTA and FQGNSA. CDR3 sequence (DNA): TGTGCCAGCAGCATCGGACTGGACAATGAGCAGTTCTTC. It is translated as CASSIGLDNEQFF.

This clonotype was seen more than once but under ten times. The V and J genes are TRBV5-4 and TRBJ2-2; D perhaps matches TRBD1 (5 bases). Germline V gene sequence: CDR1 SGHNT, CDR2 YYREEE (reference sequence). The ends were cut back, 1 base at V and 5 bases at J, with 9 bases in the middle. The CDR3 contains 14 residues. Here the CDR3 reads CASSLTQATGELFF. The CDR3 DNA sequence: TGTGCCAGCAGCTTGACACAGGCGACCGGGGAGCTGTTTTTT.

The sample holds many counts of this clonotype. This chain links TRBV28 with TRBJ2-7; D gene ambiguous. The V gene's germline CDR1 is MDHEN and CDR2 SYDVKM. The length of the CDR3 is 16 residues. Trimming shortened V by 5 bases and J by 4 bases, and 21 bases separated the two germline ends. CDR3 sequence reads: CASSTTPKVSGYEQYV. The CDR3 bases are TGTGCCAGCAGTACCACCCCGAAAGTGTCGGGTTACGAGCAGTACGTC.

This clonotype was counted only a few times. This chain connects TRBV28 to TRBJ2-2; 9 nucleotides match TRBD1. The J segment lost 6 bases and the V segment lost 4 bases, leaving 9 bases of the junction unmatched. The CDR3 is 16 amino acids. Germline CDR1 reads MDHEN; CDR2 reads SYDVKM. CDR3 bases: TGTGCCAGCAGTTCAGAATCGACAGGGGGTGCCGGGGAGCTGTTTTTT. Translating gives CASSSESTGGAGELFF. Full variable domain (remainder filled in from reference TRBV28 and TRBJ2-2): DVKVTQSSRYLVKRTGEKVFLECVQDMDHENMFWYRQDPGLGLRLIYFSYDVKMKEKGDIPEGYSVSREKKERFSLILESASTNQTSMYLCASSSESTGGAGELFFGEGSRLTVL.

The V call is TRBV6-2 or TRBV6-3, the J call TRBJ2-3, with 10 bases aligning to TRBD1. Germline-derived CDR1 and CDR2 are MNHEY and SVGEGT. The CDR3 is 15 amino acids. The trim removed 2 bases at V and 5 bases at J, leaving 4 bases unmatched. CDR3 sequence (DNA): TGTGCCAGCAGTTACGACAGGGGGCATGGAGATACGCAGTATTTT. Protein: CASSYDRGHGDTQYF.

As to this clonotype: This sequence may be a read error, since a much larger clone differs from it by one base. The chain employs TRBV7-3 and TRBJ2-5, with 8 positions matching TRBD1. CDR3 length equals 13 residues. Losses at the gene ends were 5 bases for V and 5 bases for J; bases not matched to a gene: 4. Germline CDR1 reads SGHTA; CDR2 reads FQGTGA. The CDR3 DNA is TGTGCCAGCAGCCCGGACAGGGACGAGACCCAGTACTTC. Translation: CASSPDRDETQYF.

The CDR3 sequence: CASSLERVNIQYF. DNA for the CDR3: TGTGCCAGCAGCTTAGAAAGGGTGAACATTCAGTACTTC. The rearrangement links TRBV7-2 to TRBJ2-4; the D is unclear. V lost 1 base, J lost 7 bases, and 8 bases lay in between. The CDR3 runs 13 residues. Germline V gene lookup returns CDR1 SGHTA and CDR2 FQGNSA.

The table lists this clonotype with many counts. An end of the junction does not agree with germline; a read error may underlie this. CDR3 in amino acids: CASSSGQQETQYF. The CDR3 coding sequence is TGTGCCAGCAGTTCCGGACAGCAAGAGACCCAGTACTTC. The chain recombines TRBV5-1 with TRBJ2-5; D might be TRBD1 (6 bases). This CDR3 contains 13 residues. Germline loops: CDR1 SGHRS, CDR2 YFSETQ.

This chain links TRBV12-3 or TRBV12-4 with TRBJ2-1; 16 positions match TRBD2. CDR3 length: 18 residues. The V gene end was trimmed by 4 bases and the J gene end by 9 bases; junction bases not matched to a gene: 12. The CDR3, as DNA: TGTGCCAGCAGTTCCACGGGACTAGCGGGGGGGCAGCGTGGTGAGCAGTTCTTC. Protein product: CASSSTGLAGGQRGEQFF.

This chain links TRBV12-3 or TRBV12-4 with TRBJ1-1; no clear D gene. This CDR3 has 14 residues. Trimming removed 3 bases from V and 0 bases from J, with 8 bases in between. The DNA of the CDR3 is TGTGCCAGCAGTTTTTCAGTAATGAACACTGAAGCTTTCTTT. Encoded protein: CASSFSVMNTEAFF.

This clonotype appeared a few times. The rearrangement links TRBV7-2 to TRBJ2-2; D gene ambiguous. The germline V and J ends were trimmed by 11 bases and 6 bases, with 16 bases remaining between them. Germline V gives CDR1 SGHTA, CDR2 FQGNSA. The CDR3 is made up of 13 amino acids. In DNA form, the CDR3 reads TGTGCCTTGAGTAGCATGACCGCCGGGGAGCTGTTTTTT. Residues: CALSSMTAGELFF.

In its sample, this clonotype was seen a few times. V gene TRBV7-2 combines with J gene TRBJ2-7; the D gene is possibly TRBD2 (6 bases). This CDR3 region has 15 residues. Germline V CDR1 and CDR2: SGHTA, FQGNSA. Trimming removed 2 bases at V and 4 bases at J, with 15 bases between. For the CDR3, the DNA is TGTGCCAGCAGCTTATGGAGGGGCTTAGGGTACGAGCAGTACTTC. The encoded protein is CASSLWRGLGYEQYF.

The chain has TRBV29-1 and TRBJ2-3; D gene unclear. V lost 7 bases and J 3 bases, leaving 14 bases between the germline ends. The germline CDR1 and CDR2 sequences are SQVTM and ANQGSEA. This CDR3 contains 13 residues. CDR3 in amino acids: CSAATRQTDTQYF. As DNA, the CDR3 is TGCAGCGCCGCGACCCGTCAAACAGATACGCAGTATTTT.

By sample fraction, this clonotype is medium-sized. The chain joins TRBV5-1 to TRBJ1-4; D uncertain. The CDR3 runs 16 residues. Trimming pared 0 bases from V and 8 bases from J, leaving 17 bases between. CDR1 and CDR2 from the germline V gene are SGHRS and YFSETQ. CDR3 sequence reads: CASSLGPSGDGEKLFF. The CDR3 nucleotides read TGCGCCAGCAGCTTGGGTCCGTCGGGAGATGGGGAAAAACTGTTTTTT.

The chain's CDR3 is CASSLDGGGELFF. The CDR3 DNA reads as TGCGCCAGCAGCTTGGACGGTGGCGGGGAGCTGTTTTTT. This chain uses TRBV5-1 with TRBJ2-2; D unresolved. Germline V gene sequence: CDR1 SGHRS, CDR2 YFSETQ. The CDR3 contains 13 residues. Trimming stripped 0 bases from V and 7 bases from J, with 7 bases between.

This clonotype was detected ten times or more. The chain links TRBV7-8 to TRBJ2-5; 8 bases are a match to TRBD2. V lost 5 bases to trimming and J lost 4 bases; unmatched junction nucleotides: 6. This CDR3 has 14 residues. The germline V gene encodes CDR1 SGHVS and CDR2 FQNEAQ. The CDR3 loop reads CASSPGGPRETQYF. In DNA, the CDR3 is TGTGCCAGCAGCCCGGGGGGGCCCAGAGAGACCCAGTACTTC.

The chain employs TRBV12-3 or TRBV12-4 and TRBJ2-5, with 7 nucleotides matching TRBD2. The CDR3 is 15 amino acids. The V segment lost 7 bases and the J segment 3 bases; nucleotides outside the gene matches: 11. CDR3 residues: CASTPRGGYEETQYF. The CDR3, as DNA: TGTGCCAGCACCCCTAGGGGAGGGTACGAAGAGACCCAGTACTTC.

The sample holds a few counts of this clonotype. The gene calls are TRBV7-9 and TRBJ2-7, with 7 bases that match TRBD1. V shed 6 bases and J 3 bases; nucleotides not matched to a gene: 5. Per germline, CDR1 SEHNR and CDR2 FQNEAQ (reference sequence). The CDR3 consists of 13 residues. The CDR3 loop reads CASSRPGGYEQYV. CDR3 in DNA: TGTGCCAGCAGTAGGCCAGGGGGCTACGAGCAGTACGTC.

This clonotype showed up many times. This chain uses TRBV5-1 with TRBJ2-1; D is uncertain. CDR3 length: 13 amino acids. Germline V lookup: CDR1 SGHRS, CDR2 YFSETQ. The ends were cut back, 1 base at V and 7 bases at J, with 9 bases in the middle. The CDR3 spells CASSLIPWNEQFF. DNA for the CDR3: TGCGCCAGCAGCTTGATTCCTTGGAATGAGCAGTTCTTC.